The source of this T cell receptor (beta chain) is a study of T cells in Graves' hyperthyroidism and ophthalmopathy. Authors of the study amplified TCR beta CDR3 regions from RNA transcripts. TCR CDR3 regions were first amplified by RT-PCR with HTBI primers. TCRdb independently ran MiXCR on the multiplex PCR reads; one entry per CDR3 protein. The table includes a few hundred thousand distinct CDR3 sequences, about 18% detected once. Germline CDR1 is SGHNT and CDR2 is YYREEE (reference sequence). V dropped 2 bases and J dropped 12; count of bases not matched to a gene: 10. The CDR3 covers 13 residues. The clonotype was recovered from a man between 18 and 29 years old with Graves' ophthalmopathy. The material sequenced was blood. The J gene is TRBJ1-1, the V gene TRBV5-4; 7 bases line up with TRBD1. For the CDR3, the DNA is TGTGCCAGCAGCTTCCGGGACAGCGAGACGACTTTCTTT. It codes for CASSFRDSETTFF.